This is a list of T cell receptor beta chains from one sample in a study of T cell responses to AZD1222 COVID-19 vaccine. Assay: immunoSEQ multiplex PCR; the TCRdb copy retains only in-frame clones and omits some. The table has some 150,000 clones, roughly 90% seen once. The sequencing used peripheral blood, collected 28 days after the second AZD1222 dose. Receptor source: an adult who received the AZD1222 COVID-19 vaccine. Each CDR3 is given with its conserved first and last residue. A D gene is named only where the DNA matches it firmly. Not all rows give a size; the values are once, few, many and, for expanded clones, a class.

clone_size | j_call | d_call | v_call | cdr3_nt | cdr3_aa
NA | TRBJ1-1 | TRBD1 | TRBV5-1 | TGCGCCAGCAGTCCCGGGACAGGGTATGAGGGCACTGAAGCTTTCTTT | CASSPGTGYEGTEAFF
NA | TRBJ2-2 | NA | TRBV13 | TGTGCCAGCAGCTTAGAGCGGAGCACCGGGGAGCTGTTTTTT | CASSLERSTGELFF
NA | TRBJ1-1 | TRBD1 | TRBV27 | TGTGCCAGCAGTGCCCCGACAGGGACTGAAGCTTTCTTT | CASSAPTGTEAFF
NA | TRBJ2-7 | NA | TRBV11-2 | TGTGCCAGCAGCTTAGGGGCCGGGACGGATGAGTTTTCCTACGAGCAGTACTTC | CASSLGAGTDEFSYEQYF
NA | TRBJ2-2 | NA | TRBV7-9 | TGTGCCAGCAGCTTATGGACCGGGGAGCTGTTTTTT | CASSLWTGELFF
NA | TRBJ1-1 | NA | TRBV20-1 | TGCAGTGCTCATATAACCGGCGAAGCTTTCTTT | CSAHITGEAFF
NA | TRBJ1-1 | NA | TRBV7-9 | TGTGCCAGCAGCCCGGACGGAATGAACACTGAAGCTTTCTTT | CASSPDGMNTEAFF
NA | TRBJ2-1 | NA | TRBV5-6 | TGTGCCAGCAGCACGACCCGAAATGAGCAGTTCTTC | CASSTTRNEQFF
NA | TRBJ2-7 | TRBD2 | TRBV5-4 | TGTGCCAGCAGCCCCTCGACTAGCGGGATCAGCTACGAGCAGTACTTC | CASSPSTSGISYEQYF
NA | TRBJ1-4 | NA | TRBV18 | TGTGCCAGCTCACTACAGGGTTTTCTCGCCCAGGGTGAAAAACTGTTTTTT | CASSLQGFLAQGEKLFF
NA | TRBJ2-1 | NA | TRBV27 | TGTGCCAGCAGAGGGGGCGGGAATAGGAATGAGCAGTTCTTC | CASRGGGNRNEQFF
few | TRBJ1-6 | NA | TRBV27 | TGTGCCAGCAGTAGCGGACAGAGCTCCTATAATTCACCCCTCCACTTT | CASSSGQSSYNSPLHF
NA | TRBJ1-1 | NA | TRBV11-3 | TGTGCCAGCAGCTTAAGGGGACCCGACACTGAAGCTTTCTTT | CASSLRGPDTEAFF
NA | TRBJ2-1 | TRBD2 | TRBV19 | TGTGCCAGTAGTATAGGCGGGACTAGCGGAACGGTTGAGCAGTTCTTC | CASSIGGTSGTVEQFF
NA | TRBJ1-5 | NA | TRBV3-1/TRBV3-2 | TGTGCCAGCAGCCCTTCTGCTAGCAATCAGCCCCAGCATTTT | CASSPSASNQPQHF
NA | TRBJ2-2 | NA | TRBV5-1 | TGCGCCAGCAGCTTGGCCCTCGGGGGCGCCGGGGAGCTGTTTTTT | CASSLALGGAGELFF
NA | TRBJ2-3 | TRBD2 | TRBV2 | TGTGCCAGCAAAGGAGCGGGAGGCCTTTATACGCAGTATTTT | CASKGAGGLYTQYF
NA | TRBJ2-7 | NA | TRBV5-5 | TGTGCCAGCAGCTTGGACAGCACCGAGCAGTACTTC | CASSLDSTEQYF
NA | TRBJ2-2 | NA | TRBV12-2 | TGTGCAAGTCGCTTACTCGGGCAGAACACCGGGGAGCTGTTTTTT | CASRLLGQNTGELFF
NA | TRBJ1-5 | NA | TRBV2 | TGTGCCAGCAGGGAGGGCAAAGGGAGCAATCAGCCCCAGCATTTT | CASREGKGSNQPQHF
few | TRBJ2-1 | TRBD2 | TRBV30 | TGTGCCTGGAGTGCTGGACTAGCGGGAGGGAGTGAGCAGTTCTTC | CAWSAGLAGGSEQFF
NA | TRBJ1-1 | TRBD1 | TRBV7-9 | TGTGCCGGACTCGGACAGGACGTGAACACTGAAGCTTTCTTT | CAGLGQDVNTEAFF
NA | TRBJ2-1 | NA | TRBV28 | TGTGCCACGTTAGGGGGGCAAGCCACCTACAATGAGCAGTTCTTC | CATLGGQATYNEQFF
NA | TRBJ2-7 | NA | TRBV7-6 | TGTGCCAGCAGCCCCACCAACGGCCCATACGAGCAGTACTTC | CASSPTNGPYEQYF
NA | TRBJ2-5 | NA | TRBV6-5 | TGTGCCAGCAGTCGCATCCAGGAGTTTGGAGAGACCCAGTACTTC | CASSRIQEFGETQYF
few | TRBJ2-1 | NA | TRBV5-4 | TGTGCCAGCTCCCGTTGGGGGAATGAGCAGTTCTTC | CASSRWGNEQFF
NA | TRBJ2-7 | TRBD2 | TRBV27 | TGTGCCAGCATGGGGGGGGGATACTCCTACGAGCAGTACTTC | CASMGGGYSYEQYF
NA | TRBJ2-1 | TRBD2 | TRBV5-4 | TGTGCCGTGCCTAGCGGGCCGAGGGGGGAGTACAATGAGCAGTTCTTC | CAVPSGPRGEYNEQFF
NA | TRBJ2-7 | NA | TRBV19 | TGTGCCAGTAGGATTGCGGCAGGGGAATTCGAGCAGTACTTC | CASRIAAGEFEQYF
NA | TRBJ2-1 | NA | TRBV18 | TGTGCCAGCTCACCAGGAGGGGACGAGCAGTTCTTC | CASSPGGDEQFF
once | TRBJ2-1 | NA | TRBV12-3/TRBV12-4 | TGTGCCAGCAGTCGATTTGGTGACAATGAGCAGTTCTTC | CASSRFGDNEQFF
once | TRBJ2-1 | TRBD1 | TRBV7-7 | TGTGCCAGCAGCCCCGGGACAGGGTTAAATGAGCAGTTCTTC | CASSPGTGLNEQFF
NA | TRBJ2-2 | NA | TRBV19 | TGTGCCAGTAGTACAGTGGGGGAGCTGTTTTTT | CASSTVGELFF
NA | TRBJ2-1 | TRBD2 | TRBV7-9 | TGTGCCAGCAGCTTGAGCCTGGGGGGGACTAGCGGCAATGAGCAGTTCTTC | CASSLSLGGTSGNEQFF
NA | TRBJ1-5 | NA | TRBV27 | TGTGCCAGCAGTACTGGATCCTTTAATCAGCCCCAGCATTTT | CASSTGSFNQPQHF
NA | TRBJ2-2 | NA | TRBV5-1 | TGCGCCAGCAGCCCGGTCGGTTTACGAATGGGCAACACCGGGGAGCTGTTTTTT | CASSPVGLRMGNTGELFF